These 10 T cell receptor beta chains were sequenced from one sample in a study of vaccination effects on CD4 cells after COVID-19. Profiled with immunoSEQ multiplex PCR; TCRdb holds only in-frame clones, not every one. The sample yields more than 60,000 clones, around 69% seen once. These TCRs are of unknown antigen specificity. Culture proceeded for 10 days, and CD4+ T cells were then isolated. Either the mRNA-1273 or the BNT162b2 vaccine was given to participants as two doses. The source material was CD4+ T cells from PBMCs cultured without peptide, sampled after COVID-19 vaccination. The receptors were sampled from a human donor who received a COVID-19 vaccine.

The rearrangement links TRBV3-1 (or the pseudogene TRBV3-2) to TRBJ2-3; tentatively, D is TRBD2 (6 bases). CDR3 length: 15 residues. V was trimmed by 0 bases and J by 4 bases, leaving 11 bases between them. CDR1 is LGHDT and CDR2 is YNNKEL in the germline V gene (reference sequence). CDR3 nucleotides: TGTGCCAGCAGCCAAGAAGGGCGGGGCGCAGATACGCAGTATTTT. Protein: CASSQEGRGADTQYF.

This rearrangement joins TRBV18 to TRBJ1-1, with D unresolved. Trimming removed 8 bases from V and 0 bases from J, with 10 bases in between. The germline V gene has CDR1 KGHSH and CDR2 LQKENI. The CDR3 totals 13 residues. For the CDR3, the DNA is TGTGCCAGCGGAAATGGGATGAACACTGAAGCTTTCTTT. This sequence encodes CASGNGMNTEAFF. Combining the CDR3 with reference TRBV18 and TRBJ1-1 gives the whole variable domain NAGVMQNPRHLVRRRGQEARLRCSPMKGHSHVYWYRQLPEEGLKFMVYLQKENIIDESGMPKERFSAEFPKEGPSILRIQQVVRGDSAAYFCASGNGMNTEAFFGQGTRLTVV.

This clone appeared a few times. CDR3 residues: CASSLGGGNNSPLHF. The CDR3 bases are TGTGCCAGCAGCTTAGGGGGAGGGAATAATTCACCCCTCCACTTT. The chain carries TRBV7-9 and TRBJ1-6; no clear D. The germline V gene encodes CDR1 SEHNR and CDR2 FQNEAQ (reference sequence). V dropped 1 base and J dropped 5 bases, with 9 bases sitting between them. The length of the CDR3 is 15 residues.

This sequence joins TRBV4-1 and TRBJ1-2; D might be TRBD1 (6 bases). Trimming removed 4 bases from V and 2 bases from J, with 11 bases in between. Germline-derived CDR1 and CDR2 are MGHRA and YSYEKL. The CDR3 runs to 14 residues. This CDR3 is CASSRVGGNYGYTF. The CDR3 region has the DNA TGCGCCAGCAGCCGAGTAGGGGGGAACTATGGCTACACCTTC.

The V call is TRBV30, the J call TRBJ2-5; D ambiguous. The germline gives CDR1 GTSNPN, CDR2 SVGIG (reference sequence). The CDR3 has 13 residues. V was trimmed by 1 base and J by 3 bases, leaving 9 bases between them. The CDR3 nucleotides read TGTGCCTGGAGTGGCGGCAGAGAAGAGACCCAGTACTTC. Amino acids: CAWSGGREETQYF.

The chain combines TRBV6-5 with TRBJ2-7; D uncertain. V was clipped by 6 bases and J by 0 bases, with 6 bases between them. The CDR3 contains 12 residues. Germline V gene lookup returns CDR1 MNHEY and CDR2 SVGAGI. In DNA form, the CDR3 reads TGTGCCAGCAGACCCAGCTCCTACGAGCAGTACGTC. Translating gives CASRPSSYEQYV.

The CDR3 DNA reads TGTGCCAGCGACAGGGGAGGGGATACTGAAGCTTTCTTT. Its translation is CASDRGGDTEAFF. The chain recombines TRBV2 with TRBJ1-1; 8 nucleotides match TRBD1. The trim removed 8 bases at V and 5 bases at J, leaving 7 bases unmatched. This CDR3 region has 13 residues. Looked up from germline, CDR1 is SNHLY and CDR2 is FYNNEI.

The CDR3 sequence: CASSFPGTSETQYF. The CDR3 DNA sequence: TGTGCCAGCAGCTTTCCCGGGACTTCGGAGACCCAGTACTTC. The rearrangement links TRBV5-4 to TRBJ2-5; perhaps TRBD2 as D (6 bases). Germline V gives CDR1 SGHNT, CDR2 YYREEE (reference sequence). V lost 2 bases and J 5 bases, leaving 13 bases between the germline ends. CDR3 length equals 14 residues.

The chain links TRBV27 to TRBJ2-1; 8 nucleotides align to TRBD1. V dropped 5 bases and J dropped 2; count of bases not matched to a gene: 2. There are 14 residues in the CDR3. Per the germline V gene, CDR1 is MNHEY and CDR2 is SMNVEV (reference sequence). The chain's CDR3 is CASSDRGPYNEQFF. The CDR3 nucleotides read TGTGCCAGCAGTGACAGGGGTCCCTACAATGAGCAGTTCTTC.

This chain links TRBV2 with TRBJ2-1; no firm D call. Trimming took 6 bases from V and 3 from J, leaving 9 bases between them. Germline CDR1 reads SNHLY; CDR2 reads FYNNEI. The CDR3 sequence is 13 residues long. Written as DNA, the CDR3 is TGTGCCAGCAGCGAAACCCTCTACAATGAGCAGTTCTTC. This encodes CASSETLYNEQFF.